This entry describes one T cell receptor beta chain. Its specificity is not known. Study outcomes and limitations: Tumor Tregs overlapped most with tumor, then blood, naive CD4+ cells.

CDR3 size: 15 residues. CDR1 and CDR2 from the germline V gene are MNHNY and SVGAGI (reference sequence). With 0 bases removed from V and 4 bases from J, the gap between germline ends came to 12 bases. TCRdb reprocessed the 5' RACE reads via MiXCR and lists one record per CDR3 protein. The sample includes about 41,000 distinct CDR3 sequences, roughly 27% seen only once; the top ten take 3.7%. The source material was memory CD4+ T cells sorted from a lymph node. Subset meaning: memory CD4+ T cells, CD4+CD45RO+CD25-. The chain links TRBV6-6 to TRBJ1-1, with D possibly being TRBD1 (5 bases). The source of this sequence is a female donor with breast cancer. CDR3 region: CASSYSVGRPTEAFF. The CDR3 region has the DNA TGTGCCAGCAGTTACTCTGTGGGGCGTCCCACTGAAGCTTTCTTT.